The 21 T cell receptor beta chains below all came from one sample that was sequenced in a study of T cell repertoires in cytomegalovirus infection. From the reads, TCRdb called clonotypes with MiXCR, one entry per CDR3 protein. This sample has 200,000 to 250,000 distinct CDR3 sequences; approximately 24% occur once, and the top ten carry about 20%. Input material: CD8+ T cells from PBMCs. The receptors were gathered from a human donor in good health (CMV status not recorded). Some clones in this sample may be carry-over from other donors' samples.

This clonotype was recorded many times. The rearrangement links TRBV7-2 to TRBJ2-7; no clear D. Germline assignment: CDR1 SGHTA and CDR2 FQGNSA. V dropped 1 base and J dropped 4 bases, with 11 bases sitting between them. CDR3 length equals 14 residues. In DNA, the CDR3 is TGTGCCAGCAGCTTAGACCTGGATGGATACGAGCAGTACTTC. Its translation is CASSLDLDGYEQYF.

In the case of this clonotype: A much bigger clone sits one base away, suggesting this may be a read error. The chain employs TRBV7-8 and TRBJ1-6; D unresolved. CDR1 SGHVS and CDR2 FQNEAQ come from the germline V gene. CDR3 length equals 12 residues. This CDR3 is CASSSGNSLLHF. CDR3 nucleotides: TGTGCCAGCAGCTCCGGTAATTCACTCCTCCACTTT.

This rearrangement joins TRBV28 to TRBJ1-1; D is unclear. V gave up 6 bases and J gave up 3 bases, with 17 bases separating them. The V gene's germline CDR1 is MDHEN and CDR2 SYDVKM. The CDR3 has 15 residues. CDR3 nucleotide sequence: TGTGCCAGCAGGATAGACACAGTCCGGTACACTGAAGCTTTCTTT. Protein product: CASRIDTVRYTEAFF.

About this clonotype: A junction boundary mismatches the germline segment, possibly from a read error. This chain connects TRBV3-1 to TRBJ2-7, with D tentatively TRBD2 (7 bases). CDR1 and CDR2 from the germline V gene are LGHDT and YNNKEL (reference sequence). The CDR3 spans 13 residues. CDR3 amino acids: CASSQEWEGELYF. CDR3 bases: TGTGCCAGCAGCCAAGAATGGGAGGGGGAGCTGTACTTC.

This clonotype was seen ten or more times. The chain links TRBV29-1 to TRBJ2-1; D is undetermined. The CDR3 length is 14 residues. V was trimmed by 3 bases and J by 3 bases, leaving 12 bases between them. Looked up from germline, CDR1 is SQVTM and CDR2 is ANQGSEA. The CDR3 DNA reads TGCAGCGTTGAGAGTCTAGGTGTCTACAATGAGCAGTTCTTC. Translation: CSVESLGVYNEQFF.

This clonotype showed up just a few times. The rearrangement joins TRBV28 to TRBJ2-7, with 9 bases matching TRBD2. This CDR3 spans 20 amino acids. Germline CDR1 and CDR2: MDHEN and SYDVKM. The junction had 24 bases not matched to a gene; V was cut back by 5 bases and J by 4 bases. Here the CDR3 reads CASSPQPRASGDLTHYEQYF. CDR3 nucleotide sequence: TGTGCCAGCAGTCCCCAACCTAGGGCTAGCGGGGACCTAACTCATTACGAGCAGTACTTC.

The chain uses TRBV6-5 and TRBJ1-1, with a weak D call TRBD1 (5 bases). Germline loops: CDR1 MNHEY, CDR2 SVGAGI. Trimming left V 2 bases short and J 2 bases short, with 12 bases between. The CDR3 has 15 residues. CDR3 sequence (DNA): TGTGCCAGCAGTTACGGGACCGTGGCTAACACTGAAGCTTTCTTT. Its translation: CASSYGTVANTEAFF.

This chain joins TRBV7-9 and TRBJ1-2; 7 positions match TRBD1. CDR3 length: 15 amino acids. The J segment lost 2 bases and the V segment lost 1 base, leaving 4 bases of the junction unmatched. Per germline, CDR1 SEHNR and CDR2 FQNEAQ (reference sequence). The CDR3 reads CASSLGDSLNYGYTF. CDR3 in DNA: TGTGCCAGCAGCTTAGGGGACAGTTTGAACTATGGCTACACCTTC.

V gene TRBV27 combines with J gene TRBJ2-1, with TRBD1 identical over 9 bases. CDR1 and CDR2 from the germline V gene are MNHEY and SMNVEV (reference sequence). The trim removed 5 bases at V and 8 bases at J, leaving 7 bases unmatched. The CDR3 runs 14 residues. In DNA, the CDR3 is TGTGCCAGCAGTCGGGACAGGGTAGGGGATGAGCAGTTCTTC. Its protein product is CASSRDRVGDEQFF.

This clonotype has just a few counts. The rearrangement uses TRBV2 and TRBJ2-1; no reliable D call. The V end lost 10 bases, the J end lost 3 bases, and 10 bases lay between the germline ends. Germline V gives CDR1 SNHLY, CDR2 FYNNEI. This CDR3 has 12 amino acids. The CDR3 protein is CATNAFYNEQFF. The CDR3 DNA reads TGTGCCACCAACGCATTCTACAATGAGCAGTTCTTC.

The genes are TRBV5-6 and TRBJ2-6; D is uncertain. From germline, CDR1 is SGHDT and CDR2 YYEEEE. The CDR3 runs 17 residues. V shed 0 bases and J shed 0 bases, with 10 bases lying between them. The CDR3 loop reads CASSLANIFSGANVLTF. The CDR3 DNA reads TGTGCCAGCAGCTTGGCCAACATCTTCTCTGGGGCCAACGTCCTGACTTTC. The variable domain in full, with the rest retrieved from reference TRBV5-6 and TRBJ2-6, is DAGVTQSPTHLIKTRGQQVTLRCSPKSGHDTVSWYQQALGQGPQFIFQYYEEEERQRGNFPDRFSGHQFPNYSSELNVNALLLGDSALYLCASSLANIFSGANVLTFGAGSRLTVL.

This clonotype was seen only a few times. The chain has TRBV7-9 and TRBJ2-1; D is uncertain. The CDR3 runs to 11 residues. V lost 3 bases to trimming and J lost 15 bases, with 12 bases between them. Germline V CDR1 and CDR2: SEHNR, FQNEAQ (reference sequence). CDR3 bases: TGTGCCAGCAGCTTCGGCCCCCCTCCGTTCTTC. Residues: CASSFGPPPFF.

CDR3 nucleotide sequence: TGCAGTGCTAGAGGCGAGGGGGGTAGCAATCAGCCCCAGCATTTT. Its protein is CSARGEGGSNQPQHF. The V gene is TRBV20-1, the J gene TRBJ1-5; a possible D gene is TRBD1 (6 bases). CDR3 length: 15 amino acids. Germline V gene lookup returns CDR1 DFQATT and CDR2 SNEGSKA (reference sequence). Trimming took 1 base from V and 0 from J, leaving 10 bases between them.

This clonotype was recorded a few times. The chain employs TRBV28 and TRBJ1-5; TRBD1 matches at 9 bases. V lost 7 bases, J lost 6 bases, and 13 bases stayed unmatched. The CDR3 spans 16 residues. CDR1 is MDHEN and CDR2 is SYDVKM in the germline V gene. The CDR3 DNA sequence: TGTGCCAGCACGAGACTGAGGACAGGGGAAAGTCAGCCCCAGCATTTT. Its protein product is CASTRLRTGESQPQHF.

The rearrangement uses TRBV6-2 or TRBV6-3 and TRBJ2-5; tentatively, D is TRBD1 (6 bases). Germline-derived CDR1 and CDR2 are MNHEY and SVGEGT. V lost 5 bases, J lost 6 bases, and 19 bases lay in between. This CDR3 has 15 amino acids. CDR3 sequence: CASSTPDSGSQTQYF. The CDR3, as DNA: TGTGCCAGCAGTACCCCGGACAGTGGAAGTCAGACCCAGTACTTC.

In DNA, the CDR3 is TGTGCCAGCAGCTTGTCCCAGATGGACGAGACCCAGTACTTC. Encoded protein: CASSLSQMDETQYF. The chain combines TRBV7-6 with TRBJ2-5; no firm D call. Trimming pared 3 bases from V and 5 bases from J, leaving 13 bases between. Germline V lookup: CDR1 SGHVS, CDR2 FNYEAQ. The CDR3 runs 14 residues.

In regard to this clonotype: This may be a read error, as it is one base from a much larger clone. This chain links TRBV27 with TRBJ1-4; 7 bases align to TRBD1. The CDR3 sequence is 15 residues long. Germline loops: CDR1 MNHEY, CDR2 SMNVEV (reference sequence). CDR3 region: CASSLTGLANEELFF. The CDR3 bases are TGTGCCAGCAGTCTGACAGGGCTCGCTAATGAAGAACTGTTTTTT.

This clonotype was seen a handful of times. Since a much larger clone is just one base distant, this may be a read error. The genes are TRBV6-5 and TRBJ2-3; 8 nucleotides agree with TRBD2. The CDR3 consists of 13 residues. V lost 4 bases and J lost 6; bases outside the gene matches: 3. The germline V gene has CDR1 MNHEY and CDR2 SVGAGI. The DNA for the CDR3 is TGTGCCAGCAGTTTAGCGGGGTGGGATACGCAGTATTTT. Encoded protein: CASSLAGWDTQYF.

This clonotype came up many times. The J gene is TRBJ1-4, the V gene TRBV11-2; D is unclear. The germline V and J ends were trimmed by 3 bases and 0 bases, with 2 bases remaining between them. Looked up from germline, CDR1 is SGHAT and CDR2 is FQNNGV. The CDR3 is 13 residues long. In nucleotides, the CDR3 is TGTGCCAGCAGCTTGTCAACTAATGAAAAACTGTTTTTT. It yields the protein CASSLSTNEKLFF.

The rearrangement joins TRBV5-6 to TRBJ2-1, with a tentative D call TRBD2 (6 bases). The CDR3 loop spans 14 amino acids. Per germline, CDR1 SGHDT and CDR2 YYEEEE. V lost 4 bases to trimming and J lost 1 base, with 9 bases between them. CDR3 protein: CASSDGGSYNEQFF. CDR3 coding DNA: TGTGCCAGCAGCGACGGGGGTTCCTACAATGAGCAGTTCTTC.

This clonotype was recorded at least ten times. As DNA, the CDR3 is TGCAGCGTTATCACCCTACAGGGACGAATAGGTGAGCAGTTCTTC. Its translation is CSVITLQGRIGEQFF. V is TRBV29-1 and J is TRBJ2-1, with TRBD1 as a possible D gene (6 bases). The ends were cut back, 5 bases at V and 9 bases at J, with 23 bases in the middle. Per the germline V gene, CDR1 is SQVTM and CDR2 is ANQGSEA. The CDR3 runs to 15 residues.